This T cell receptor beta chain was identified in a study of cytomegalovirus exposure and HLA in healthy donors. Remarks on this clone: Its antigen remains unidentified.

Sequencing used immunoSEQ multiplex PCR; TCRdb keeps in-frame clones, though not all of them. The sample records fewer than 120,000 clones, more than 75% being singletons. Germline V gene lookup returns CDR1 SGHRS and CDR2 YFSETQ. The V segment lost 9 bases and the J segment 1 base; nucleotides outside the gene matches: 8. This CDR3 is built from 15 residues. Findings and caveats of the study: TCR clusters originating in the first cohort tended to co-occur in the 100 to 150 validation repertoires, according to a later analysis.

The sample was PBMCs. V is TRBV5-1 and J is TRBJ2-2, with 8 bases lining up with TRBD1. The TCR originated in a woman aged 25 to 39 in good health and CMV-seropositive. DNA for the CDR3: TGCGCCACCACAGTGGGGACAGGGAACACCGGGGAGCTGTTTTTT. Its translation is CATTVGTGNTGELFF.